This is a list of T cell receptor beta chains from one sample in a study of blood T cells in healthy people across ages. TCRdb recomputed calls from the 5' RACE reads with MiXCR, one row per CDR3 protein. Of about 680,000 distinct CDR3 sequences listed, roughly 50% are singletons. Sequencing was carried out using blood. The receptor set was obtained from a woman aged 55-75 years in good health. CDR3s leave out the opening cysteine and the closing phenylalanine or tryptophan. Each record gives: V gene, CDR3 protein.

>TRBV2
ASREGGSSYNEQF
>TRBV6-5
ASSYGIALETQY
>TRBV15
ATSRPQGPSWDEQF
>TRBV7-2
ASSPTRAEDTQY
>TRBV7-3
ASSLAGRDNEQF
>TRBV7-2
ASSRLCEQY
>TRBV5-1
ASSLRRDHTGELF
>TRBV5-1
ASSEAGHTYEQY
>TRBV15
ATSRERDRVADTQY
>TRBV4-1
ASSLPTGTQY
>TRBV28
ASTRRAGGGYEQY
>TRBV12-3/TRBV12-4
ASSSRTGANSPLH